This TCR beta chain originates from a study of T-cell memory formation after mild COVID-19. Study-level information: The study found TCR clusters largely donor specific.

The authors produced TCR alpha and TCR beta cDNA libraries with sample barcodes and UMIs by 5'RACE using constant-segment primers. From the 5' RACE reads, TCRdb called clonotypes with MiXCR, one entry per CDR3 protein. Of hundreds of thousands of distinct CDR3 sequences listed, about a fifth are singletons. Between the trimmed V and J ends, which lost 4 bases and 0 bases, there was a span of 16 bases. This CDR3 spans 17 amino acids. The germline CDR1 and CDR2 sequences are SGHRS and YFSETQ. To note about this clonotype: As yet, its antigen is unknown.

Regarding the study as a whole: Clones that contracted from day 15 to 85 were balanced CD4/CD8, while later expanders leaned CD4+. There were some responding clones in pre-infection memory, which suggested that cross-reactive memory had joined.

This TCR came from an adult woman who had mild COVID-19 (a few samples of this study predate the infection). Cell type and time point are not known. The chain combines TRBV5-1 with TRBJ2-2, with D tentatively TRBD2 (5 bases). The sample taken for sequencing was PBMCs or a T cell subset sorted from them (not recorded which). As DNA, the CDR3 is TGCGCCAGCAGCCCGGGAAGCTACGTTGCGAACACCGGGGAGCTGTTTTTT. It translates to CASSPGSYVANTGELFF.